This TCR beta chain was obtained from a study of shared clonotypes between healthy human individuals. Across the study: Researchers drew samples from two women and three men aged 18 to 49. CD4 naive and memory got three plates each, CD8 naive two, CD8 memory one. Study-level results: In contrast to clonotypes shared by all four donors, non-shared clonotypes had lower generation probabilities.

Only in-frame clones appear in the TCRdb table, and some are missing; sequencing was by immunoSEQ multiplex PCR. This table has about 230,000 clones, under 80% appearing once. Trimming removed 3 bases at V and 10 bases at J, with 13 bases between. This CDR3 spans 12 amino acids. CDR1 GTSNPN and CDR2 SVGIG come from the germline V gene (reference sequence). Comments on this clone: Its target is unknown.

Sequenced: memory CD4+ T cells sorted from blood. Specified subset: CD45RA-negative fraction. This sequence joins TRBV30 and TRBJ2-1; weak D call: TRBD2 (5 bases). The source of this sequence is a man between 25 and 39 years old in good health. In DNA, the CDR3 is TGTGCCTGGAGAACTAGTTACCGGGAGCAGTTCTTC. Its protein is CAWRTSYREQFF.